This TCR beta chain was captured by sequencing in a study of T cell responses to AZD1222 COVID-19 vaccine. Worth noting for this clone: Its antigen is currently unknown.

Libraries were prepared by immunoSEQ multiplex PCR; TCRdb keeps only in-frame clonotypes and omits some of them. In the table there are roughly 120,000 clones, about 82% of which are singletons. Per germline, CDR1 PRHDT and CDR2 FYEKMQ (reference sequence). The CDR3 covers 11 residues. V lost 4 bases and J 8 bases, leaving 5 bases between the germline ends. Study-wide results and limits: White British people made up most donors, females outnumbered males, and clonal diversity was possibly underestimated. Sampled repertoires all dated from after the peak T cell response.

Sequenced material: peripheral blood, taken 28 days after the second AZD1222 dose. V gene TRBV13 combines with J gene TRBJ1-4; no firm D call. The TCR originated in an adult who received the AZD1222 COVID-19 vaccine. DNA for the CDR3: TGTGCCAGCAGCTCCGGAGAAAAACTGTTTTTT. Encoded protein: CASSSGEKLFF.